Listed below are T cell receptor beta chains from one sample, sequenced in a study of T-cell reconstitution after alpha-beta-depleted transplantation in children. One entry per CDR3 protein, called by TCRdb with MiXCR from the PCR reads. The repertoire includes approximately 510,000 distinct CDR3 sequences, around 19% of them detected once, and 3.3% sits in the top ten. Material: PBMCs from the stem cell graft donor, obtained from the stem cell graft. The receptors stem from a human donor who donated a stem cell graft to a child with acute lymphoblastic leukemia. Both conserved end residues are part of each CDR3. The D gene is left open where the match is weak. Size values are once, few and many counts, or a class for expanded clones, and some rows have none.

J: TRBJ2-3
V: TRBV29-1
size: many
D: TRBD2
CDR3: CSATSGFTDTQYF
DNA: TGCAGCGCGACTAGCGGGTTCACAGATACGCAGTATTTT

J: TRBJ1-1
V: TRBV10-1
size: -
D: -
CDR3: CASSESQGQAFF
DNA: TGCGCCAGCAGTGAGTCCCAGGGCCAGGCTTTCTTT

J: TRBJ2-7
V: TRBV20-1
size: -
D: -
CDR3: CSAQPAYEQYF
DNA: TGCAGTGCTCAGCCGGCATACGAGCAGTACTTC

J: TRBJ1-2
V: TRBV18
size: many
D: -
CDR3: CASSPVGGNYGYTF
DNA: TGTGCCAGCTCACCGGTGGGAGGGAACTATGGCTACACCTTC

J: TRBJ2-3
V: TRBV12-3/TRBV12-4
size: -
D: -
CDR3: CASSLRADRTDTQYF
DNA: TGTGCCAGCAGTTTAAGGGCGGACCGCACAGATACGCAGTATTTT

J: TRBJ2-5
V: TRBV4-1
size: few
D: -
CDR3: CASSQGFGGRETQYF
DNA: TGCGCCAGCAGCCAGGGGTTTGGGGGCAGGGAGACCCAGTACTTC

J: TRBJ2-3
V: TRBV20-1
size: -
D: -
CDR3: CSARVRSDTQYF
DNA: TGCAGTGCTAGAGTACGATCAGATACGCAGTATTTT

J: TRBJ2-3
V: TRBV6-1
size: -
D: -
CDR3: CASSQSRAGASSTDTQYF
DNA: TGTGCCAGCAGTCAATCCCGGGCGGGGGCTTCTAGCACAGATACGCAGTATTTT

J: TRBJ2-4
V: TRBV20-1
size: -
D: -
CDR3: CSAWAASPLLIQYF
DNA: TGCAGTGCCTGGGCCGCGAGCCCCTTACTGATTCAGTACTTC

J: TRBJ1-2
V: TRBV3-1
size: -
D: -
CDR3: CASSRKQTGRNGYTF
DNA: TGTGCCAGCAGCCGAAAACAGACAGGAAGGAATGGCTACACCTTC

J: TRBJ1-1
V: TRBV5-4
size: few
D: -
CDR3: CASSWVGNTEAFF
DNA: TGTGCCAGCAGTTGGGTAGGGAACACTGAAGCTTTCTTT

J: TRBJ2-7
V: TRBV10-3
size: few
D: -
CDR3: CAIGRGGHEQYF
DNA: TGTGCCATCGGCAGGGGCGGACACGAGCAGTACTTC

J: TRBJ1-2
V: TRBV5-1
size: -
D: TRBD1
CDR3: CASSHGTADGYTF
DNA: TGCGCCAGCAGCCACGGGACAGCGGATGGCTACACCTTC

J: TRBJ2-7
V: TRBV7-8
size: -
D: TRBD2
CDR3: CASRRLAGGDEQYF
DNA: TGTGCCAGCAGACGACTAGCGGGAGGGGACGAGCAGTACTTC

J: TRBJ2-7
V: TRBV3-1
size: -
D: -
CDR3: CASSQERDEQYF
DNA: TGTGCCAGCAGCCAAGAGAGGGACGAGCAGTACTTC

J: TRBJ2-2
V: TRBV6-2/TRBV6-3
size: -
D: -
CDR3: CASSPLRNTGELFF
DNA: TGTGCCAGCAGTCCCCTGCGGAACACCGGGGAGCTGTTTTTT

J: TRBJ2-3
V: TRBV5-1
size: few
D: TRBD1
CDR3: CASSFTGTGTDTQYF
DNA: TGCGCCAGCAGCTTTACCGGGACAGGCACAGATACGCAGTATTTT

J: TRBJ2-1
V: TRBV27
size: few
D: -
CDR3: CASSPRANEQFF
DNA: TGTGCCAGCAGTCCGAGGGCGAATGAGCAGTTCTTC

J: TRBJ1-2
V: TRBV19
size: -
D: -
CDR3: CAKECDYGYTF
DNA: TGTGCAAAAGAGTGCGACTATGGCTACACCTTC

J: TRBJ2-7
V: TRBV27
size: -
D: -
CDR3: CASKPGASHYEQYF
DNA: TGTGCCAGCAAGCCGGGGGCCAGTCACTACGAGCAGTACTTC

J: TRBJ2-7
V: TRBV20-1
size: few
D: TRBD2
CDR3: CSARNPGLAGTKSYEQYF
DNA: TGCAGTGCTAGAAATCCGGGACTAGCGGGAACGAAATCCTACGAGCAGTACTTC

J: TRBJ2-2
V: TRBV12-3/TRBV12-4
size: -
D: -
CDR3: CASSLEGHTGELFF
DNA: TGTGCCAGCAGTTTAGAGGGCCATACCGGGGAGCTGTTTTTT

J: TRBJ1-1
V: TRBV27
size: -
D: -
CDR3: CASSRTSGADTEAFF
DNA: TGTGCCAGCAGCCGAACTTCAGGGGCGGACACTGAAGCTTTCTTT

J: TRBJ2-1
V: TRBV27
size: few
D: TRBD1
CDR3: CASSLFGTGTGEQFF
DNA: TGTGCCAGCAGTTTATTCGGGACAGGGACGGGTGAGCAGTTCTTC